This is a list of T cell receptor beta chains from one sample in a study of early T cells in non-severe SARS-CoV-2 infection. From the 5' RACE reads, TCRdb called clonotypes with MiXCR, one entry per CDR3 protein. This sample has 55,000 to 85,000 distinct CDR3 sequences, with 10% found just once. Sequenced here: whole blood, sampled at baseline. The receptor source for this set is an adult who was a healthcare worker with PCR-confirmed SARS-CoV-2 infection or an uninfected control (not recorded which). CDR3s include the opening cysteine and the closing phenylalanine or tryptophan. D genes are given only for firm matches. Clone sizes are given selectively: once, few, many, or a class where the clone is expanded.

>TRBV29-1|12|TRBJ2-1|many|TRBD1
CSVGQGYNEQFF
TGCAGCGTTGGACAGGGATACAATGAGCAGTTCTTC
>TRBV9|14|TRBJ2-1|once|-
CASSVTGISDEQFF
TGTGCCAGCAGCGTAACGGGAATAAGCGATGAGCAGTTCTTC
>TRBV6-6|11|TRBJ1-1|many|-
CAAGLNTEAFF
TGTGCCGCGGGGCTGAACACTGAAGCTTTCTTT
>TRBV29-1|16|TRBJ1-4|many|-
CSVKAGTALTNEKLFF
TGCAGCGTTAAAGCAGGGACGGCCCTAACTAATGAAAAACTGTTTTTT
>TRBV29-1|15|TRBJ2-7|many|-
CSATDFGRGHYEQYF
TGCAGCGCCACAGATTTTGGCAGGGGTCACTACGAGCAGTACTTC
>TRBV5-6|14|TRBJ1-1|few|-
CASSLVDRGTEAFF
TGTGCCAGCAGCTTGGTAGACCGAGGAACTGAAGCTTTCTTT
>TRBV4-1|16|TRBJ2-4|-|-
CASSQDLATLGYIQYF
TGCGCCAGCAGCCAAGATCTCGCCACACTCGGGTACATTCAGTACTTC
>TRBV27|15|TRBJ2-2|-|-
CASSLGDGNAGELFF
TGTGCCAGCAGTTTAGGGGACGGGAACGCCGGGGAGCTGTTTTTT
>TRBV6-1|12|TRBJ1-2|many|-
CATTQAGYGYTF
TGTGCCACCACACAGGCAGGCTATGGCTACACCTTC
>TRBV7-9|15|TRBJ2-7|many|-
CASSTGGDTPYEQYF
TGTGCCAGCAGCACCGGCGGGGACACTCCCTACGAGCAGTACTTC
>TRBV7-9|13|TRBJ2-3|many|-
CASSPRGPDTQYF
TGTGCCAGCAGCCCCCGGGGCCCAGATACGCAGTATTTT
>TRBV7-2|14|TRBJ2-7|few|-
CASSLGGYSYEQYF
TGTGCCAGCAGCTTAGGGGGCTACTCCTACGAGCAGTACTTC
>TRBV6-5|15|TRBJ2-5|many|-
CASSYSRSGRGTQYF
TGTGCCAGCAGTTACTCGAGGTCGGGTAGAGGGACCCAGTACTTC
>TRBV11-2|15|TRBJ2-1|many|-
CASSSSRGIYNEQFF
TGTGCCAGCAGCTCGAGCCGGGGTATCTACAATGAGCAGTTCTTC
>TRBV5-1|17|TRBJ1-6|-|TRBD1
CASSHLGQADQGSPLHF
TGCGCCAGCAGCCACCTGGGACAGGCCGACCAGGGTTCACCCCTCCACTTT
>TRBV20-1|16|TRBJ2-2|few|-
CSARGRQAANTGELFF
TGCAGTGCTAGAGGGCGACAGGCGGCGAACACCGGGGAGCTGTTTTTT
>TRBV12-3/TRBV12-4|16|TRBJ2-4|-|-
CASSLRRGGRLRFTNF
TGTGCCAGCAGTTTAAGGCGTGGTGGCAGGTTGCGTTTTACGAACTTC
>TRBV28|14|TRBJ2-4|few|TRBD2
CASGTSPRLGIQYF
TGTGCCAGCGGGACTAGTCCCAGATTGGGCATTCAGTACTTC
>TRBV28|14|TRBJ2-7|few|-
CASSFEGKSYEQYF
TGTGCCAGCAGTTTTGAAGGGAAATCCTACGAGCAGTACTTC
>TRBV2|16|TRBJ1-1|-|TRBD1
CASSESQGAVGTEAFF
TGTGCCAGCAGTGAATCACAGGGGGCTGTCGGCACTGAAGCTTTCTTT
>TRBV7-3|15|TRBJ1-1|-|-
CASSLTFDGNTEAFF
TGTGCCAGCAGCTTAACCTTCGACGGGAACACTGAAGCTTTCTTT
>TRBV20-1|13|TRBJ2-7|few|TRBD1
CSARDRKDYEQYF
TGCAGTGCTAGGGACAGGAAGGACTACGAGCAGTACTTC
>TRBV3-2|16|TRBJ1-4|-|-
CASSQAEGFGNEKLFF
TGTGCCAGCAGCCAAGCTGAGGGTTTTGGTAATGAAAAACTGTTTTTT
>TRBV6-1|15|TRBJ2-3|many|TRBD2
CASSSGGARTDTQYF
TGTGCCAGCAGTAGCGGGGGGGCCCGCACAGATACGCAGTATTTT
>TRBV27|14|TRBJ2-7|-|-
CASSPRPDSYEQYF
TGTGCCAGCAGTCCCAGACCCGACTCCTACGAGCAGTACTTC
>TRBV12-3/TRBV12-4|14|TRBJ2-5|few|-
CASSLADTHQTQYF
TGTGCCAGCAGTTTAGCCGACACCCACCAGACCCAGTACTTC
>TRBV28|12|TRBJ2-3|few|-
CASSLAGPTQYF
TGTGCCAGCAGTTTAGCGGGACCAACGCAGTATTTT
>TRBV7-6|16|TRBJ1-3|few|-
CASSLGAWGFGNTIYF
TGTGCCAGCAGCTTAGGGGCCTGGGGGTTTGGAAACACCATATATTTT
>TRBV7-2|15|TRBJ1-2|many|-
CASSLQATANYGYTF
TGTGCCAGCAGCTTACAGGCCACAGCTAACTATGGCTACACCTTC
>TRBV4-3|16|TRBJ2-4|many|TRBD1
CASSQDVGQGGHIQYF
TGCGCCAGCAGCCAAGATGTAGGACAGGGGGGGCACATTCAGTACTTC
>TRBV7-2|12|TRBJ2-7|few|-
CASSQSSTEQYF
TGTGCCAGCAGCCAAAGTTCGACCGAGCAGTACTTC
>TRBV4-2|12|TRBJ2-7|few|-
CASSQGGDEQYF
TGTGCCAGCAGCCAAGGGGGAGACGAGCAGTACTTC
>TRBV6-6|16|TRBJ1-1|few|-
CASSSYLGGRNTEAFF
TGTGCCAGCAGTTCCTATTTAGGGGGACGGAACACTGAAGCTTTCTTT
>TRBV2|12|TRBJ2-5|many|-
CASRGDSETQYF
TGTGCCAGCAGAGGGGATAGTGAGACCCAGTACTTC
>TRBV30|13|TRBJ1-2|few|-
CAWSLVPNYGYTF
TGTGCCTGGAGCCTGGTACCTAACTATGGCTACACCTTC
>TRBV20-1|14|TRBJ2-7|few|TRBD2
CSAQTSGRLNEQYF
TGCAGTGCTCAGACTAGCGGGAGGTTGAACGAGCAGTACTTC
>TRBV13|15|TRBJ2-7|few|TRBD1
CASSIRTGGSHEQYF
TGTGCCAGCAGCATCCGGACAGGGGGGTCCCACGAGCAGTACTTC
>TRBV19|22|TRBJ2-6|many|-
CASSTLVLPPVTADSGANVLTF
TGTGCCAGTAGTACGCTAGTATTACCCCCGGTTACGGCAGACTCTGGGGCCAACGTCCTGACTTTC
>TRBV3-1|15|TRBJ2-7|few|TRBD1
CASSLPDRGIYEQYF
TGTGCCAGCAGCCTCCCGGACAGGGGGATCTACGAGCAGTACTTC
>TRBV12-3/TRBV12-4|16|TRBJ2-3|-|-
CASSGNSGTRRDTQYF
TGTGCCAGCAGTGGAAATTCCGGGACCCGACGGGATACGCAGTATTTT
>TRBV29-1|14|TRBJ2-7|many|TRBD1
CSAEPGQGGAAQYF
TGCAGCGCAGAACCGGGACAGGGCGGGGCTGCGCAGTACTTC
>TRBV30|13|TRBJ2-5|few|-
CAWSVHPEETQYF
TGTGCCTGGAGTGTACACCCGGAAGAGACCCAGTACTTC
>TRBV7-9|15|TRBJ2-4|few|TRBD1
CASSPRTGPTNIQYF
TGTGCCAGCAGCCCCAGGACAGGACCGACCAACATTCAGTACTTC
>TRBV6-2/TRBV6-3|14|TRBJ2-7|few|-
CASSPTRPIYEQYF
TGTGCCAGCAGTCCGACTAGACCAATCTACGAGCAGTACTTC
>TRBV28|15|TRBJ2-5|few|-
CASSLVRKTGETQYF
TGTGCCAGCAGTTTAGTGAGGAAGACGGGAGAGACCCAGTACTTC
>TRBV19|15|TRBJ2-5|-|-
CASSIGSTQQETQYF
TGTGCCAGTAGTATAGGCAGCACGCAACAAGAGACCCAGTACTTC
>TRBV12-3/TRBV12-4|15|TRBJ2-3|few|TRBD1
CASSPDRGHTDTQYF
TGTGCCAGCAGTCCGGACAGGGGGCACACAGATACGCAGTATTTT
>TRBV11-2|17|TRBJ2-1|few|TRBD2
CASSSPGRSGRSNEQFF
TGTGCCAGCAGCTCCCCGGGGCGTAGCGGGAGGAGCAATGAGCAGTTCTTC
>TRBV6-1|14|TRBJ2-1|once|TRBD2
CASSERGGLDEQFF
TGTGCCAGCAGTGAGCGGGGGGGTCTCGATGAGCAGTTCTTC
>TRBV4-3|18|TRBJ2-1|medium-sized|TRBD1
CASSHPGTGLGRYNEQFF
TGCGCCAGCAGCCATCCCGGGACAGGGCTCGGAAGGTACAATGAGCAGTTCTTC
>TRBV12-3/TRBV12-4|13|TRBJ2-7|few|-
CASSLEDTYEQYF
TGTGCCAGCAGTTTAGAGGACACCTACGAGCAGTACTTC
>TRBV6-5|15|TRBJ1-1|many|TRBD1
CASRYHRGPNTEAFF
TGTGCCAGCAGGTACCACAGGGGGCCAAACACTGAAGCTTTCTTT
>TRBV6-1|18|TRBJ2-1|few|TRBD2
CASSGPWASGNSYNEQFF
TGTGCCAGCAGTGGGCCTTGGGCTAGCGGCAACTCCTACAATGAGCAGTTCTTC
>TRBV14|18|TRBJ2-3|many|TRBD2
CASSLRTGGPVQADTQYF
TGTGCCAGCAGCCTACGGACGGGAGGGCCGGTTCAGGCAGATACGCAGTATTTT
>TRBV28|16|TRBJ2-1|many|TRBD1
CASSPDRGTPLNEQFF
TGTGCCAGCAGCCCCGACAGGGGGACCCCTCTCAATGAGCAGTTCTTC
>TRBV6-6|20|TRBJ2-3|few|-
CASIPSPYPKELRNTDTQYF
TGTGCCAGCATCCCGTCCCCTTACCCTAAGGAGTTGCGGAACACAGATACGCAGTATTTT
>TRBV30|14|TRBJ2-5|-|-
CAWSYGGTQETQYF
TGTGCCTGGAGTTATGGCGGTACCCAAGAGACCCAGTACTTC
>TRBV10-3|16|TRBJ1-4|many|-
CAISESKGRGNEKLFF
TGTGCCATCAGTGAGTCGAAGGGACGAGGGAATGAAAAACTGTTTTTT